A selection of T cell receptor beta chains follows, all from one sample in a study of T cells in Graves' hyperthyroidism and ophthalmopathy. TCRdb itself ran the multiplex PCR reads through MiXCR, one entry per CDR3 protein. The table has about 380,000 distinct CDR3 sequences, about 18% seen once. Sequencing was done on a sample of blood. Receptors originate from a man aged 18-30 years with Graves' ophthalmopathy. Both conserved end residues are part of each CDR3. D genes are given only for firm matches. Size values are once, few and many counts, or a class for expanded clones, and some rows have none.

size	V	D	J	CDR3	DNA
few	TRBV7-9	TRBD1	TRBJ2-3	CASSPDRVTDTQYF	TGTGCCAGCAGCCCGGACAGGGTTACAGATACGCAGTATTTT
NA	TRBV20-1	NA	TRBJ1-3	CSARAWTTIYF	TGCAGTGCTAGAGCCTGGACCACCATATATTTT
few	TRBV2	NA	TRBJ1-1	CASSYSGRANTEAFF	TGTGCCAGCAGTTACTCGGGCAGGGCGAACACTGAAGCTTTCTTT
many	TRBV27	TRBD2	TRBJ2-1	CASSLPTSGGPNEQFF	TGTGCCAGCAGTTTACCAACTAGCGGGGGGCCCAATGAGCAGTTCTTC
few	TRBV10-3	NA	TRBJ2-1	CAITLGPYNEQFF	TGTGCCATCACGCTAGGGCCTTACAATGAGCAGTTCTTC
NA	TRBV12-3/TRBV12-4	TRBD2	TRBJ2-1	CASSLGGASYDEQFF	TGTGCCAGCAGCCTCGGGGGGGCCTCCTACGATGAGCAGTTCTTC
few	TRBV12-3/TRBV12-4	TRBD2	TRBJ2-1	CASSTSGGGNEQFF	TGTGCCAGCAGTACTAGCGGAGGGGGGAATGAGCAGTTCTTC
NA	TRBV6-5	NA	TRBJ2-5	CASSYSYRGGGETQYF	TGTGCCAGCAGTTACTCGTACAGGGGGGGTGGAGAGACCCAGTACTTC
NA	TRBV4-1	TRBD1	TRBJ2-2	CASSHPGQVNTGELFF	TGCGCCAGCAGCCACCCGGGACAGGTGAACACCGGGGAGCTGTTTTTT
NA	TRBV20-1	TRBD2	TRBJ2-5	CSARAPPAGGAETQYF	TGCAGTGCTAGAGCTCCACCAGCGGGGGGAGCAGAGACCCAGTACTTC
NA	TRBV11-2	NA	TRBJ1-2	CANSNTPVYGYTF	TGTGCCAACAGCAATACGCCCGTGTATGGCTACACCTTC
few	TRBV20-1	NA	TRBJ2-7	CSALRALSSYEQYF	TGCAGTGCTCTCCGGGCCCTTTCTTCCTACGAGCAGTACTTC
NA	TRBV20-1	TRBD1	TRBJ1-1	CSATDRTGGTGNTEAFF	TGCAGTGCTACGGACCGGACAGGGGGTACGGGCAACACTGAAGCTTTCTTT
NA	TRBV9	TRBD1	TRBJ1-2	CASGPGQGRYGYTF	TGTGCCAGCGGCCCGGGACAGGGCCGCTATGGCTACACCTTC
many	TRBV11-2	NA	TRBJ2-1	CASSWGAESSYNEQFF	TGTGCCAGCAGCTGGGGGGCGGAGAGCTCCTACAATGAGCAGTTCTTC
NA	TRBV5-1	NA	TRBJ2-7	CASSLGDRSSHGRSVEQYF	TGCGCCAGCAGCTTGGGGGACAGGTCATCACACGGGAGGAGTGTCGAGCAGTACTTC
NA	TRBV6-2/TRBV6-3	NA	TRBJ2-3	CASHDWRGGQDTQYF	TGTGCCAGCCACGATTGGCGGGGAGGCCAAGATACGCAGTATTTT
few	TRBV19	NA	TRBJ2-1	CASNLGGSYNEQFF	TGTGCCAGTAATTTGGGGGGATCCTACAATGAGCAGTTCTTC
many	TRBV27	NA	TRBJ1-2	CASSFGSQRDGYTF	TGTGCCAGCAGTTTCGGCAGTCAAAGGGATGGCTACACCTTC
many	TRBV12-3/TRBV12-4	NA	TRBJ1-2	CASTPGDYGYTF	TGTGCCAGCACCCCAGGGGATTATGGCTACACCTTC
many	TRBV11-2	TRBD2	TRBJ2-2	CASSLSLRGVAGELFF	TGTGCCAGCAGCTTATCTCTGCGGGGGGTCGCCGGGGAGCTGTTTTTT
many	TRBV3-1	TRBD2	TRBJ2-7	CASSRLLASAPYEQYF	TGTGCCAGCAGCCGTCTACTAGCGAGTGCCCCCTACGAGCAGTACTTC
many	TRBV18	TRBD1	TRBJ2-3	CASSPLGTGPTDTQYF	TGTGCCAGCTCACCGCTCGGGACAGGCCCCACAGATACGCAGTATTTT
few	TRBV6-2/TRBV6-3	NA	TRBJ2-1	CASSYSERLEQFF	TGTGCCAGCAGTTACAGCGAGCGTTTGGAGCAGTTCTTC
once	TRBV2	NA	TRBJ2-1	CASSGYGEQFF	TGTGCCAGCAGTGGATATGGGGAGCAGTTCTTC
many	TRBV18	TRBD2	TRBJ2-2	CASSPAGLGTGELFF	TGTGCCAGCTCACCCGCAGGACTAGGCACCGGGGAGCTGTTTTTT
few	TRBV5-4	NA	TRBJ2-2	CASSFSGANTGELFF	TGTGCCAGCAGCTTCTCGGGGGCGAACACCGGGGAGCTGTTTTTT
many	TRBV9	NA	TRBJ2-5	CASSPGHLETQYF	TGTGCCAGCAGCCCCGGACATCTAGAGACCCAGTACTTC
few	TRBV10-3	NA	TRBJ2-1	CAISEGVSSYNEQFF	TGTGCCATCAGTGAGGGAGTCAGCTCCTACAATGAGCAGTTCTTC
many	TRBV2	TRBD1	TRBJ2-7	CASGGQDRAYEQYF	TGTGCCAGCGGAGGTCAGGACAGGGCCTACGAGCAGTACTTC
NA	TRBV27	NA	TRBJ1-2	CASSLGAAGSYGYTF	TGTGCCAGCAGTTTAGGTGCCGCAGGGAGCTATGGCTACACCTTC
few	TRBV3-1	NA	TRBJ1-6	CASSQGVESNSPLHF	TGTGCCAGCAGCCAAGGGGTGGAGAGCAATTCACCCCTCCACTTT
many	TRBV28	NA	TRBJ2-5	CASRQRGGAGRWETQYF	TGTGCCAGCAGACAGCGAGGGGGGGCCGGGCGGTGGGAGACCCAGTACTTC
few	TRBV6-1	TRBD2	TRBJ2-1	CASRPGLAEHNEQFF	TGTGCCAGCAGGCCGGGACTAGCAGAGCACAATGAGCAGTTCTTC
many	TRBV18	NA	TRBJ2-7	CASSPPAGEQYF	TGTGCCAGCTCACCCCCGGCGGGGGAGCAGTACTTC
few	TRBV5-6	TRBD1	TRBJ2-3	CASSPRTGIFKDTQYF	TGTGCCAGCAGCCCGAGGACAGGGATCTTCAAAGATACGCAGTATTTT
few	TRBV5-6	NA	TRBJ2-3	CASSSPTGGTQYF	TGTGCCAGCAGCTCCCCCACTGGCGGTACGCAGTATTTT
NA	TRBV7-3	TRBD1	TRBJ1-1	CASSSGTGLAEAFF	TGTGCCAGCAGCTCCGGGACAGGGCTAGCTGAAGCTTTCTTT
many	TRBV20-1	TRBD1	TRBJ1-1	CSASGDRVTEAFF	TGCAGTGCTTCGGGGGACAGGGTCACTGAAGCTTTCTTT
once	TRBV19	NA	TRBJ1-2	CASSINQGLPLGYTF	TGTGCCAGTAGTATAAACCAGGGTCTACCCCTTGGCTACACCTTC
many	TRBV7-8	NA	TRBJ1-5	CASSISELGQPQHF	TGTGCCAGCAGCATCTCGGAGTTGGGTCAGCCCCAGCATTTT
NA	TRBV19	TRBD1	TRBJ1-5	CASSTGTGSGGQPQHF	TGTGCCAGTAGTACCGGGACAGGGTCCGGAGGGCAGCCCCAGCATTTT
NA	TRBV11-2	NA	TRBJ1-2	CASSIQGSGYGYTF	TGTGCCAGCAGCATACAGGGTTCAGGCTATGGCTACACCTTC
many	TRBV3-1	TRBD1	TRBJ1-6	CASSQERGGGGRSPLHF	TGTGCCAGCAGCCAAGAAAGGGGAGGGGGCGGACGGTCACCCCTCCACTTT
many	TRBV7-6	NA	TRBJ2-1	CASSRLTNEQFF	TGTGCCAGCAGCCGGTTGACCAATGAGCAGTTCTTC
NA	TRBV4-1	NA	TRBJ1-2	CASMGGRGYTF	TGCGCCAGCATGGGCGGCCGTGGCTACACCTTC
NA	TRBV15	NA	TRBJ1-2	CATSRDGPLNGYTF	TGTGCCACCAGCAGGGACGGGCCCCTTAACGGCTACACCTTC
many	TRBV2	TRBD2	TRBJ2-3	CASSPAAGDSDTQYF	TGTGCCAGTAGTCCCGCGGCGGGGGATTCAGATACGCAGTATTTT
many	TRBV27	NA	TRBJ1-4	CASSSLTTGRKLFF	TGTGCCAGCAGTTCTTTGACGACAGGCCGAAAACTGTTTTTT
many	TRBV12-3/TRBV12-4	NA	TRBJ2-3	CASSWGGVTDTQYF	TGTGCCAGCAGTTGGGGGGGCGTTACAGATACGCAGTATTTT